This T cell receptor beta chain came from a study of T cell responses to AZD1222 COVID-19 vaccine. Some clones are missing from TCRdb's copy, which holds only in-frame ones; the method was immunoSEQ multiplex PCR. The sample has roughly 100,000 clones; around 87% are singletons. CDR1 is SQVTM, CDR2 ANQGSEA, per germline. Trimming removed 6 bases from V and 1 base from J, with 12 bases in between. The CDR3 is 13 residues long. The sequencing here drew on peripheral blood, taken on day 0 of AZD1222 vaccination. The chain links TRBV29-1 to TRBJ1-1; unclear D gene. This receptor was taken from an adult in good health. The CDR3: CSVPDGSNTEAFF. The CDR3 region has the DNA TGCAGCGTACCGGACGGTTCGAACACTGAAGCTTTCTTT. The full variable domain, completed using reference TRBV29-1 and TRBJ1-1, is SAVISQKPSRDICQRGTSLTIQCQVDSQVTMMFWYRQQPGQSLTLIATANQGSEATYESGFVIDKFPISRPNLTFSTLTVSNMSPEDSSIYLCSVPDGSNTEAFFGQGTRLTVV.